The 22 T cell receptor beta chains below all came from one sample that was sequenced in a study of cytomegalovirus exposure and HLA in healthy donors. With 60 Vbeta and 13 Jbeta primers, the PCR was carried out. TCRdb keeps only in-frame clones here, not all; method: immunoSEQ multiplex PCR. In the table there are about 90,000 clones, about three quarters of which are singletons. Sequencing used PBMCs. All receptors come from a woman aged 40 to 50 in good health and CMV-seropositive.

This chain uses TRBV6-4 with TRBJ2-2; 9 bases fit TRBD2. The CDR3 totals 14 residues. V lost 10 bases, J lost 7 bases, and 10 bases stayed unmatched. Germline V CDR1 and CDR2: MRHNA, SNTAGT. The CDR3 DNA follows: TGTGCCACCTCGAGGACTAGCGAAGACGGGGAGCTGTTTTTT. Protein: CATSRTSEDGELFF.

The genes are TRBV28 and TRBJ1-1; a possible D gene is TRBD1 (6 bases). Deletions cut 6 bases from V and 1 base from J, with 12 bases between. There are 14 residues in the CDR3. The V gene's germline CDR1 is MDHEN and CDR2 SYDVKM. DNA of the CDR3: TGTGCCAGCAGACAGGGCTCGAGGAACACTGAAGCTTTCTTT. Translation: CASRQGSRNTEAFF.

The sample holds a few counts of this clone. This chain links TRBV30 with TRBJ1-2; a possible D gene is TRBD1 (5 bases). With 4 bases removed from V and 0 bases from J, the gap between germline ends came to 12 bases. Germline V gene sequence: CDR1 GTSNPN, CDR2 SVGIG (reference sequence). The CDR3 contains 14 residues. DNA for the CDR3: TGTGCCTGGATGGGGCGATACCCTAACTATGGCTACACCTTC. Translated, it gives CAWMGRYPNYGYTF. Variable domain in full (rest from reference TRBV30 and TRBJ1-2): SQTIHQWPATLVQPVGSPLSLECTVEGTSNPNLYWYRQAAGRGLQLLFYSVGIGQISSEVPQNLSASRPQDRQFILSSKKLLLSDSGFYLCAWMGRYPNYGYTFGSGTRLTVV.

V gene TRBV9 combines with J gene TRBJ2-3; 7 positions match TRBD2. The V gene end was trimmed by 3 bases and the J gene end by 0 bases; junction bases not matched to a gene: 10. The germline V gene has CDR1 SGDLS and CDR2 YYNGEE. CDR3 length: 17 residues. CDR3 amino acids: CASSGGGGAPSTDTQYF. The CDR3 DNA follows: TGTGCCAGCAGCGGAGGCGGGGGAGCCCCTAGCACAGATACGCAGTATTTT.

The chain uses TRBV6-4 and TRBJ2-5, with D possibly TRBD2 on 6 matching bases. The ends were cut back, 6 bases at V and 2 bases at J, with 16 bases in the middle. CDR3 length: 15 residues. Germline V gives CDR1 MRHNA, CDR2 SNTAGT. The CDR3 loop reads CASSLSGSRQETQYF. For the CDR3, the DNA is TGTGCCAGCAGCCTTAGCGGTTCGAGGCAAGAGACCCAGTACTTC.

The chain carries TRBV9 and TRBJ2-5, with TRBD1 matching over 7 bases. The DNA end lines up better with TRBJ2-7; the J call may be wrong. Germline CDR1 reads SGDLS; CDR2 reads YYNGEE. The CDR3 is made up of 14 amino acids. The DNA for the CDR3 is TGTGCCAGCAGCGCTGGGAGACAGGGCTACGAGCAGTACTTC. It specifies CASSAGRQGYEQYF.

This clone has only one observation. The chain is built from TRBV18 and TRBJ2-7; 7 positions match TRBD1. CDR1 KGHSH and CDR2 LQKENI come from the germline V gene. V gave up 8 bases and J gave up 3 bases; unmatched junction bases: 7. There are 13 residues in the CDR3. CDR3 in amino acids: CASTGQEGYEQYF. The CDR3, as DNA: TGTGCCAGCACCGGACAGGAAGGCTACGAGCAGTACTTC.

This chain links TRBV28 with TRBJ2-5; weak D call: TRBD1 (6 bases). The CDR3 contains 14 residues. Per germline, CDR1 MDHEN and CDR2 SYDVKM. Between the trimmed V and J ends, which lost 2 bases and 8 bases, there was a span of 15 bases. This CDR3 reads CASSLRGGWSTQYF. DNA of the CDR3: TGTGCCAGCAGTTTACGAGGGGGATGGAGTACCCAGTACTTC.

The chain carries TRBV7-9 and TRBJ2-1; 8 bases match TRBD2. The CDR3 has 15 amino acids. The V gene's germline CDR1 is SEHNR and CDR2 FQNEAQ (reference sequence). Losses at the gene ends were 0 bases for V and 6 bases for J; bases not matched to a gene: 4. The CDR3 region is CASSLAGRAFNEQFF. CDR3 nucleotides: TGTGCCAGCAGCTTAGCCGGGAGGGCGTTCAATGAGCAGTTCTTC. Together with reference TRBV7-9 and TRBJ2-1, the CDR3 gives the full variable domain: DTGVSQNPRHKITKRGQNVTFRCDPISEHNRLYWYRQTLGQGPEFLTYFQNEAQLEKSRLLSDRFSAERPKGSFSTLEIQRTEQGDSAMYLCASSLAGRAFNEQFFGPGTRLTVL.

The chain couples TRBV7-9 to TRBJ2-7; no definite D call. V was trimmed by 4 bases and J by 0 bases, leaving 16 bases between them. The germline gives CDR1 SEHNR, CDR2 FQNEAQ (reference sequence). The CDR3 contains 16 residues. CDR3 nucleotides: TGTGCCAGCAGCTACTCGCTGGGCGAATTCTCCTACGAGCAGTACTTC. Amino acid sequence: CASSYSLGEFSYEQYF.

The CDR3 nucleotides are TGTGCCAGTAGTATCGGTATGGGCGGGAGGGGTTGGACCGGGGAGCTGTTTTTT. Its translation: CASSIGMGGRGWTGELFF. J is TRBJ2-2 and V is TRBV19, with 9 bases lining up with TRBD2. V lost 3 bases, J lost 5 bases, and 13 bases stayed unmatched. In germline, CDR1 is LNHDA, CDR2 SQIVND (reference sequence). The CDR3 covers 18 residues.

The chain combines TRBV10-2 with TRBJ1-1; D gene ambiguous. The length of the CDR3 is 14 residues. V was cut by 3 bases and J by 7 bases, with 15 bases left in between. Germline V lookup: CDR1 WSHSY, CDR2 SAAADI. The CDR3 here is CASSDRFLEREAFF. The CDR3 coding sequence is TGCGCCAGCAGTGACCGGTTCCTCGAACGTGAAGCTTTCTTT.

This chain links TRBV28 with TRBJ2-2; D ambiguous. CDR1 is MDHEN, CDR2 SYDVKM, per germline. This CDR3 spans 16 amino acids. V was cut by 7 bases and J by 6 bases, with 21 bases left in between. The CDR3 nucleotides read TGTGCCAGCACCCTCCTTCTTGCCGGAGTCGCCGGGGAGCTGTTTTTT. Translated, it gives CASTLLLAGVAGELFF.

The rearrangement uses TRBV7-6 and TRBJ2-1, with 7 bases that match TRBD1. V trimming: 2 bases; J trimming: 4 bases; junction bases outside the gene matches: 8. The CDR3 covers 16 residues. CDR1 and CDR2 (germline): SGHVS, FNYEAQ. The CDR3 loop is CASSLTTGQAYNEQFF. CDR3 coding DNA: TGTGCCAGCAGCTTAACTACAGGACAGGCGTACAATGAGCAGTTCTTC.

The chain recombines TRBV7-2 with TRBJ2-1, with 12 bases lining up with TRBD2. The CDR3 extends over 16 amino acids. CDR1 SGHTA and CDR2 FQGNSA come from the germline V gene. Trimming at V came to 5 bases and at J to 7 bases, leaving 9 bases not matched to a gene. The CDR3 spells CASSRRTGTSGNEQFF. In DNA, the CDR3 is TGTGCCAGCAGCCGAAGAACCGGGACTAGCGGGAATGAGCAGTTCTTC.

This clone has only a few counts. This rearrangement joins TRBV5-4 to TRBJ1-4; 9 nucleotides align to TRBD1. The germline CDR1 and CDR2 sequences are SGHNT and YYREEE (reference sequence). J gave up 5 bases and V 5 bases, and 7 bases lay outside the gene matches. The CDR3 extends over 15 amino acids. The CDR3 DNA reads as TGTGCCAGCAGTTTCCAGACAGGGGGGAATGAAAAACTGTTTTTT. This gives the protein CASSFQTGGNEKLFF.

J is TRBJ2-5 and V is TRBV6-5; tentative D call: TRBD1 (6 bases). Trimming left V 6 bases short and J 1 base short, with 12 bases between. CDR3 length: 14 amino acids. The germline CDR1 and CDR2 sequences are MNHEY and SVGAGI. The CDR3 spells CASSQGLAQETQYF. Here the CDR3 DNA reads TGTGCCAGCAGCCAGGGGTTGGCCCAAGAGACCCAGTACTTC.

The chain combines TRBV29-1 with TRBJ2-7; the D gene is possibly TRBD1 (6 bases). This CDR3 contains 13 residues. V was shortened by 0 bases and J by 5 bases, with 11 bases between the two germline ends. Germline V gives CDR1 SQVTM, CDR2 ANQGSEA. The CDR3 region is CSVEDYRANEQYF. CDR3 DNA sequence: TGCAGCGTTGAAGATTACAGGGCAAACGAGCAGTACTTC.

The chain couples TRBV23-1 to TRBJ2-2; TRBD2 agrees at 7 bases. TRBV23-1 is placed among ORFs of uncertain function. After removal of 4 bases from V and 2 bases from J, the junction contained 13 bases not matched to a gene. CDR3 length equals 18 residues. DNA of the CDR3: TGCGCCAGCAGTCGAGACTCACCTAGCGGAGATAACACCGGGGAGCTGTTTTTT. As protein: CASSRDSPSGDNTGELFF.

This chain links TRBV13 with TRBJ2-5; TRBD1 aligns across 9 bases. Near its end, the DNA agrees better with TRBJ2-7, so the J call may be wrong. Per the germline V gene, CDR1 is PRHDT and CDR2 is FYEKMQ (reference sequence). The CDR3 sequence is 14 residues long. The CDR3 sequence is CASSQPGQGVEQYF. The CDR3 nucleotides are TGTGCCAGCAGCCAACCGGGACAGGGAGTCGAGCAGTACTTC.

This sequence joins TRBV6-6 and TRBJ2-3; D ambiguous. V was cut by 6 bases and J by 7 bases, with 17 bases left in between. Germline V lookup: CDR1 MNHNY, CDR2 SVGAGI (reference sequence). The CDR3 totals 14 residues. The CDR3 region has the DNA TGTGCCAGCAGGCTTACGGATACAGCTCATACGCAGTATTTT. This sequence encodes CASRLTDTAHTQYF.

The rearrangement joins TRBV11-2 to TRBJ1-4; 10 bases agree with TRBD1. Germline CDR1 is SGHAT and CDR2 is FQNNGV. J lost 8 bases, V lost 5 bases, and 5 bases had no gene match. The CDR3 runs 14 residues. The CDR3, as DNA: TGTGCCAGCAGCCAAGACAGGGGGCGGGAAAAACTGTTTTTT. Protein sequence: CASSQDRGREKLFF. The full variable domain, its missing parts supplied by reference TRBV11-2 and TRBJ1-4, is EAGVAQSPRYKIIEKRQSVAFWCNPISGHATLYWYQQILGQGPKLLIQFQNNGVVDDSQLPKDRFSAERLKGVDSTLKIQPAKLEDSAVYLCASSQDRGREKLFFGSGTQLSVL.